One sample yielded the 9 T cell receptor beta chains listed below, sequenced in a study of blood T cells in healthy people across ages. Next came a second PCR, run for about 7 to 12 cycles, which used a sample-barcoded 5' primer along with a J-beta primer mix. MiXCR was run by TCRdb on the 5' RACE reads, yielding one entry per CDR3 protein. The sample has 1.5 million to 2 million distinct CDR3 sequences; about 31% are singletons. Sequenced input: blood. The receptor set was obtained from a woman between 25 and 40 years old in good health.

Only a few counts were recorded for this clonotype. This rearrangement joins TRBV12-3 or TRBV12-4 to TRBJ1-5; 7 bases are a match to TRBD1. CDR3 length equals 15 residues. The trim removed 6 bases at V and 5 bases at J, leaving 10 bases unmatched. The CDR3 spells CASRRKQGYDQPQHF. The CDR3 DNA follows: TGTGCCAGCAGGAGAAAACAGGGGTACGATCAGCCCCAGCATTTT.

For this clonotype: The junction departs from the called germline gene at one end, perhaps through a read error. This chain joins TRBV27 and TRBJ1-5; D remains ambiguous. Per the germline V gene, CDR1 is MNHEY and CDR2 is SMNVEV (reference sequence). The length of the CDR3 is 14 residues. The CDR3 protein is CAGSLWAGNQPQHF. CDR3 sequence (DNA): TGTGCCGGCAGTTTATGGGCGGGAAATCAGCCCCAGCATTTT.

The CDR3 sequence: CASGRQGVYNEQFF. The CDR3 DNA follows: TGTGCCAGCGGTAGACAGGGCGTTTACAATGAGCAGTTCTTC. V and J are TRBV28 and TRBJ2-1, with TRBD1 identical over 7 bases. From germline, CDR1 is MDHEN and CDR2 SYDVKM. Losses at the gene ends were 8 bases for V and 4 bases for J; bases not matched to a gene: 8. The length of the CDR3 is 14 residues.

V usage is TRBV6-6 and J usage is TRBJ2-7, with D maybe TRBD1 (6 bases). Trimming left V 2 bases short and J 1 base short, with 18 bases between. This CDR3 is 17 amino acids long. Per germline, CDR1 MNHNY and CDR2 SVGAGI (reference sequence). CDR3 loop: CASSYPKQGGASYEQYF. In nucleotides, the CDR3 is TGTGCCAGCAGTTACCCCAAACAGGGTGGAGCGTCCTACGAGCAGTACTTC.

The chain combines TRBV6-5 with TRBJ2-3, with 9 bases lining up with TRBD1. The CDR3 consists of 15 residues. The germline V gene encodes CDR1 MNHEY and CDR2 SVGAGI. With V trimmed by 6 bases and J by 3 bases, 7 bases remained unmatched. CDR3 region: CASRPSGTGTDTQYF. CDR3 bases: TGTGCCAGCAGACCTTCCGGGACAGGGACAGATACGCAGTATTTT.

This clonotype occurred a few times. V is TRBV7-2 and J is TRBJ2-5; 10 bases agree with TRBD2. V shed 3 bases and J 6 bases; nucleotides not matched to a gene: 10. The germline V gene encodes CDR1 SGHTA and CDR2 FQGNSA. The length of the CDR3 is 16 residues. The CDR3 reads CASSFEASGSRKTQYF. The CDR3, as DNA: TGTGCCAGCAGCTTCGAGGCTAGCGGGAGTAGGAAGACCCAGTACTTC.

V usage is TRBV14 and J usage is TRBJ1-1, with D uncertain. Per germline, CDR1 SGHDN and CDR2 FVKESK. This CDR3 region has 16 residues. The germline V and J ends were trimmed by 1 base and 0 bases, with 12 bases remaining between them. Here the CDR3 DNA reads TGTGCCAGCAGCCAAGCCTTTGGCAGACTGAACACTGAAGCTTTCTTT. Translation gives CASSQAFGRLNTEAFF.

The table lists this clonotype with a count of one. This chain joins TRBV7-6 and TRBJ2-1; a possible D gene is TRBD1 (6 bases). The CDR3 contains 17 residues. Germline-derived CDR1 and CDR2 are SGHVS and FNYEAQ. Deletions cut 1 base from V and 3 bases from J, with 16 bases between. The CDR3 bases are TGTGCCAGCAGCTTAGGGGCACCCGGCAGGGGCTACAATGAGCAGTTCTTC. It translates to CASSLGAPGRGYNEQFF.

This clonotype has at least ten counts. V is TRBV9 and J is TRBJ2-7; tentatively, D is TRBD2 (5 bases). The length of the CDR3 is 13 residues. In germline, CDR1 is SGDLS, CDR2 YYNGEE. The ends were cut back, 4 bases at V and 4 bases at J, with 12 bases in the middle. The CDR3: CASSSGDYYEQYF. CDR3 DNA: TGTGCCAGCAGCTCCGGCGACTATTACGAGCAGTACTTC.